This T cell receptor (beta chain) was obtained from a study of T cell responses to AZD1222 COVID-19 vaccine. Data came from immunoSEQ multiplex PCR; TCRdb stores just in-frame clones and leaves some out. The profile shows 250,000 to 300,000 clones, roughly 93% of them singletons. The CDR3 runs 13 residues. V was pared by 3 bases and J by 1 base, with 6 bases between. The germline V gene encodes CDR1 KGHSH and CDR2 LQKENI. The sequencing used peripheral blood, collected 28 days after the second AZD1222 dose. The receptor was isolated from an adult who received the AZD1222 COVID-19 vaccine. J is TRBJ1-1 and V is TRBV18, with unresolved D. The CDR3 DNA reads as TGTGCCAGCTCACCCAACCAGAACACTGAAGCTTTCTTT. Residues: CASSPNQNTEAFF.